This T cell receptor (beta chain) was observed in a study of T cell responses to AZD1222 COVID-19 vaccine. Trimming removed 1 base at V and 4 bases at J, with 17 bases between. CDR1 is LGHNA and CDR2 is YSLEER in the germline V gene. The CDR3 is 18 amino acids. Overall study results and limits: After two AZD1222 doses, spike-specific TCR breadth and depth rose versus day 0. Seropositive AZD1222 recipients at baseline numbered only six or seven. In a largely white British group with more females than males, clonal diversity was possibly underestimated.

The protocol was immunoSEQ multiplex PCR, while the TCRdb copy is restricted to in-frame clones and leaves out a portion. The sample consists of about 150,000 clones, roughly 85% of them appearing once. On this clone itself: Its antigen is not known.

Doses given second, at about 4 or about 12 weeks, were pooled. The rearrangement links TRBV4-3 to TRBJ1-6; D may be TRBD1 (5 bases). The starting material was peripheral blood, obtained 28 days after the second AZD1222 dose. This TCR was sampled from an adult who received the AZD1222 COVID-19 vaccine. The CDR3 sequence: CASSQVVSIGDYNSPLHF. The CDR3 coding sequence is TGCGCCAGCAGCCAAGTCGTAAGCATAGGGGATTATAATTCACCCCTCCACTTT.